This T cell receptor beta chain was observed in a study of PD-1 blockade in classical Hodgkin lymphoma. For the study at large: With a 2-week interval, patients received intravenous nivolumab at 3 mg/kg.

Exposure to brentuximab vedotin varied, and each patient had relapsed following autologous stem cell transplantation. CDR3 length: 12 residues. CDR1 is GTSNPN, CDR2 SVGIG, per germline (reference sequence). Germline trimming cut 1 base from V and 6 bases from J; bases unmatched to any gene: 0. Study-wide findings and caveats: Patients starting nivolumab less than 1 year after ASCT had lower diversity and were excluded from later analyses. CD4+ TCR diversity climbed significantly by C4D1, unlike CD8+ TCR diversity. Patients newly diagnosed and complete responders had comparable baseline diversity.

Sequencing used immunoSEQ multiplex PCR; TCRdb keeps in-frame clones, though not all of them. The sample has 45,000 to 55,000 clones; around 85% are singletons. On this clone itself: Its antigen remains unidentified.

This chain uses TRBV30 with TRBJ2-1; 7 bases line up with TRBD1. Sequenced here: peripheral blood mononuclear cells (PBMCs), sampled at baseline. The sequence derives from a human donor with classical Hodgkin lymphoma. The CDR3 protein is CAWSGDSNEQFF. DNA for the CDR3: TGTGCCTGGAGTGGGGACAGCAATGAGCAGTTCTTC.